The present T cell receptor beta chain was sequenced within a study of graft-versus-host responses after intestinal transplantation. On this clone: The antigen remains undetermined.

The CDR3 runs 15 residues. The V end lost 0 bases, the J end lost 0 bases, and 10 bases lay between the germline ends. CDR1 and CDR2 from the germline V gene are SGHRS and YFSETQ. Study-wide points: The study associated peak circulating GvH clone levels with early post-transplant HvG declines. The study found high graft-versus-host to host-versus-graft clonal ratios in allografts of patients with graft-donor T cell macrochimerism.

Sequencing was performed with immunoSEQ multiplex PCR; in TCRdb, only in-frame clones are kept and a portion is missing. The sample holds roughly 56,000 clones, approximately 90% seen once. The source is a human patient who received an intestinal transplant, so some T cells may come from the graft donor. The chain joins TRBV5-1 to TRBJ2-7, with a tentative D call TRBD1 (6 bases). Here the sequenced sample was PBMCs, taken approximately four months after intestinal transplantation. Written as DNA, the CDR3 is TGCGCCAGCAGCTTGGGTCACAGGGACTCCTACGAGCAGTACTTC. Translated: CASSLGHRDSYEQYF.